A single sample gave rise to the 20 T cell receptor beta chains below, sequenced in a study of response to subunit inactivated influenza vaccine. TCRdb reanalysed the RT-PCR reads using MiXCR and keeps one entry per CDR3 protein. Here the sample spans about 500,000 distinct CDR3 sequences, 16% being singletons. The specimen was CD4+ T cells sorted from PBMCs, collected 23 to 25 months after vaccination. All receptors come from a man between 50 and 69 years old who received an inactivated influenza vaccine.

This clonotype was seen a handful of times. V and J are TRBV6-1 and TRBJ2-7; D is ambiguous. The germline CDR1 and CDR2 sequences are MNHNS and SASEGT. The V and J ends lost 11 bases and 3 bases respectively, with 11 bases between them. This CDR3 region has 11 residues. CDR3 loop: CAGRTHYEQYF. The CDR3 region has the DNA TGTGCCGGAAGGACCCACTACGAGCAGTACTTC.

This clonotype has ten or more counts. This chain joins TRBV5-1 and TRBJ2-3, with D perhaps given as TRBD1 or TRBD2 (6 bases each). This CDR3 is 15 amino acids long. Germline V gene sequence: CDR1 SGHRS, CDR2 YFSETQ. V lost 4 bases to trimming and J lost 1 base, with 13 bases between them. The CDR3 is CASSPDGGRTDTQYF. The CDR3 region has the DNA TGCGCCAGCAGCCCGGACGGGGGCCGCACAGATACGCAGTATTTT.

The chain carries TRBV29-1 and TRBJ1-4; unclear D gene. This CDR3 region has 12 residues. Germline values: CDR1 SQVTM, CDR2 ANQGSEA. Trimming shortened V by 4 bases and J by 5 bases, and 8 bases separated the two germline ends. The CDR3 protein is CSVVTVNEKLFF. In nucleotides, the CDR3 is TGCAGCGTTGTCACAGTAAATGAAAAACTGTTTTTT.

The J gene is TRBJ2-4, the V gene TRBV20-1; D unresolved. V was shortened by 6 bases and J by 0 bases, with 12 bases between the two germline ends. The CDR3 loop spans 14 amino acids. Germline V gives CDR1 DFQATT, CDR2 SNEGSKA (reference sequence). The CDR3 bases are TGCAGTGCCGTTACCAGTTTAGCCAAAAACATTCAGTACTTC. It encodes CSAVTSLAKNIQYF.

J is TRBJ2-2 and V is TRBV11-2; 7 positions agree with TRBD2. J gave up 3 bases and V 5 bases, and 6 bases lay outside the gene matches. Germline-derived CDR1 and CDR2 are SGHAT and FQNNGV. This CDR3 comprises 15 residues. Here the CDR3 reads CASSPRGGDTGELFF. CDR3 coding DNA: TGTGCCAGCAGCCCCCGTGGGGGGGACACCGGGGAGCTGTTTTTT.

This clonotype was found a few times. The chain uses TRBV12-3 or TRBV12-4 and TRBJ1-5; 7 nucleotides agree with TRBD1. The J segment lost 2 bases and the V segment lost 5 bases, leaving 9 bases of the junction unmatched. This CDR3 region has 16 residues. The CDR3 coding sequence is TGTGCCAGCAGTCCAAGCCGGGACAGAGGCAATCAGCCCCAGCATTTT. Translating it yields CASSPSRDRGNQPQHF.

The V call is TRBV28, the J call TRBJ1-4, with TRBD1 matching 9 bases. This CDR3 has 16 residues. V dropped 4 bases and J dropped 8; count of bases not matched to a gene: 11. Germline V gene sequence: CDR1 MDHEN, CDR2 SYDVKM. Written as DNA, the CDR3 is TGTGCCAGCAGTTCGCCCGGGACAGGGCTAAAGGAAAAACTGTTTTTT. It encodes CASSSPGTGLKEKLFF.

This clonotype was detected a few times. V and J are TRBV30 and TRBJ2-7; D possibly corresponds to TRBD1 (6 bases). The germline V and J ends were trimmed by 3 bases and 3 bases, with 15 bases remaining between them. CDR3 length: 14 amino acids. The germline V gene has CDR1 GTSNPN and CDR2 SVGIG (reference sequence). The CDR3, as DNA: TGTGCCTGGAGCGATACGGGACAATACTACGAGCAGTACTTC. Protein product: CAWSDTGQYYEQYF.

This chain links TRBV6-2 or TRBV6-3 with TRBJ2-3; D unresolved. The V gene lost 2 bases and the J gene lost 2 bases, with 14 bases spanning the gap. From germline, CDR1 is MNHEY and CDR2 SVGEGT. The CDR3 sequence is 16 residues long. The CDR3 DNA is TGTGCCAGCAGTTACGGTTCTGCAGGTCCCACAGATACGCAGTATTTT. It encodes CASSYGSAGPTDTQYF.

The table lists this clonotype with a few counts. The chain joins TRBV12-3 or TRBV12-4 to TRBJ2-5, with D unresolved. Trimming took 5 bases from V and 9 from J, leaving 10 bases between them. This CDR3 is 11 amino acids long. In nucleotides, the CDR3 is TGTGCCAGCAGTCCCGACAAGGCCCAGTACTTC. It encodes CASSPDKAQYF.

This clonotype has a handful of counts. The J gene is TRBJ2-1, the V gene TRBV9; D possibly corresponds to TRBD2 (6 bases). The CDR3 consists of 15 residues. V dropped 0 bases and J dropped 4 bases, with 11 bases sitting between them. Germline V gene sequence: CDR1 SGDLS, CDR2 YYNGEE. The CDR3 DNA reads as TGTGCCAGCAGCGTAGAAGGGACTTTTTACAATGAGCAGTTCTTC. Protein product: CASSVEGTFYNEQFF.

This clonotype has a handful of counts. The chain carries TRBV5-5 and TRBJ2-1, with no clear D. V lost 6 bases to trimming and J lost 5 bases, with 18 bases between them. Germline lookup yields CDR1 SGHKS and CDR2 YYEKEE (reference sequence). The CDR3 spans 15 residues. The CDR3 coding sequence is TGTGCCAGCACCAACTCCCTGCAGAGACACAATGAGCAGTTCTTC. It translates to CASTNSLQRHNEQFF.

V gene TRBV27 combines with J gene TRBJ2-7; no clear D gene. The length of the CDR3 is 13 residues. V was trimmed by 5 bases and J by 3 bases, leaving 11 bases between them. Germline V gene lookup returns CDR1 MNHEY and CDR2 SMNVEV (reference sequence). In DNA, the CDR3 is TGTGCCAGCAGTCCCTTGACGGGCTACGAGCAGTACTTC. Encoded protein: CASSPLTGYEQYF.

The rearrangement joins TRBV3-1 to TRBJ2-3; the D gene could be TRBD1 or TRBD2 (6 bases each). This CDR3 contains 16 residues. Trimming pared 3 bases from V and 2 bases from J, leaving 15 bases between. Germline loops: CDR1 LGHDT, CDR2 YNNKEL (reference sequence). The CDR3, as DNA: TGTGCCAGCAGCCAGGGGTTTGGGGGGCCCACAGATACGCAGTATTTT. It yields the protein CASSQGFGGPTDTQYF.

Comments on this clonotype: At one of its ends the junction is not consistent with the germline gene, which may arise from a read error. V is TRBV7-7 and J is TRBJ2-2, with a possible D match to TRBD2 (5 bases). This CDR3 is 14 amino acids long. CDR1 is SSHAT and CDR2 is FNYEAQ in the germline V gene (reference sequence). The CDR3 coding sequence is TGTGCTAGCAGCTTAGCGCGCAGGTCCGGGGAGCTGTTTTTT. Residues: CASSLARRSGELFF.

This rearrangement joins TRBV4-2 to TRBJ2-3; D not resolved. Germline V gene lookup returns CDR1 LGHNA and CDR2 YNFKEQ. This CDR3 is built from 16 residues. V lost 0 bases and J lost 0, with 10 bases in between. The CDR3 reads CASSQELRSSTDTQYF. CDR3 nucleotides: TGTGCCAGCAGCCAAGAACTGCGGTCTAGCACAGATACGCAGTATTTT.

The chain couples TRBV12-3 or TRBV12-4 to TRBJ2-1, with 11 bases lining up with TRBD2. J was trimmed by 6 bases and V by 4 bases; bases with no gene match: 5. This CDR3 region has 15 residues. The CDR3 protein is CASSSLAGGGNEQFF. The CDR3 DNA is TGTGCCAGCAGTTCGCTAGCGGGAGGTGGCAATGAGCAGTTCTTC.

The chain recombines TRBV12-3 or TRBV12-4 with TRBJ2-5, with 10 bases aligning to TRBD1. This CDR3 comprises 14 residues. V lost 6 bases, J lost 6 bases, and 7 bases stayed unmatched. The DNA of the CDR3 is TGTGCCAGCAGCGGTTGGACAGGGGGAAAGACCCAGTACTTC. Its translation: CASSGWTGGKTQYF.

On this clonotype itself: A much larger clone differs from this one at a single base, so this may be a read error. The chain uses TRBV5-1 and TRBJ2-2; possible D gene TRBD1, 6 bases. The CDR3 runs 15 residues. Looked up from germline, CDR1 is SGHRS and CDR2 is YFSETQ. The CDR3 sequence is CASRLDSLNTGELFF. CDR3 DNA sequence: TGCGCCAGCCGCTTGGACAGCCTGAACACCGGGGAGCTGTTTTTT.

This chain connects TRBV5-6 to TRBJ2-1; the D is unclear. V was shortened by 5 bases and J by 3 bases, with 12 bases between the two germline ends. The CDR3 covers 14 residues. Per germline, CDR1 SGHDT and CDR2 YYEEEE. In DNA, the CDR3 is TGTGCCAGCAGGGACCCTCGCGGCTACAATGAGCAGTTCTTC. This translates into CASRDPRGYNEQFF.